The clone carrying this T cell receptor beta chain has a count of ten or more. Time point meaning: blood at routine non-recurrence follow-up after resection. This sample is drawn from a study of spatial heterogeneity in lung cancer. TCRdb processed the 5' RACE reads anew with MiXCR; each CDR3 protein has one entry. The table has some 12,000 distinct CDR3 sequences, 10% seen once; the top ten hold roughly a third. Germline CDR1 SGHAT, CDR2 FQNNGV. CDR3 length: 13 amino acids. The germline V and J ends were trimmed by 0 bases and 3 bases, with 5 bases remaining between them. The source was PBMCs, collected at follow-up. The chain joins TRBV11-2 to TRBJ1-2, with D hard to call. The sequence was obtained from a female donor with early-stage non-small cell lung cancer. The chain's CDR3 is CASSLEGDYGYTF. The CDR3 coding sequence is TGTGCCAGCAGCTTAGAGGGAGACTATGGCTACACCTTC.